These 9 T cell receptor beta chains share one sample of origin, sequenced in a study of blood T cell repertoires in COVID-19. Profiled with immunoSEQ multiplex PCR; TCRdb holds only in-frame clones, not every one. This sample has about 180,000 clones, with roughly 80% found just once. Sequences were obtained from peripheral blood. The source of these receptors is a human donor in a cohort sampled during active COVID-19.

This clone was found a few times. This sequence joins TRBV27 and TRBJ1-6, with D perhaps TRBD1 (6 bases). Germline V gives CDR1 MNHEY, CDR2 SMNVEV (reference sequence). CDR3 length: 14 residues. Trimming took off 11 bases at V and 7 bases at J, with 18 bases between the two ends. CDR3 sequence reads: CASRRDIENSPLHF. In DNA form, the CDR3 reads TGTGCCTCCCGCCGGGACATTGAGAATTCACCCCTCCACTTT.

The genes are TRBV5-4 and TRBJ2-7, with 13 nucleotides matching TRBD2. V dropped 4 bases and J dropped 2; count of bases not matched to a gene: 3. CDR1 is SGHNT and CDR2 is YYREEE in the germline V gene (reference sequence). The CDR3 consists of 15 residues. In DNA form, the CDR3 reads TGTGCCAGCAGCCTCGGGACTAGCGGGACCTACGAGCAGTACTTC. Its protein is CASSLGTSGTYEQYF.

This chain uses TRBV5-1 with TRBJ2-5, with D possibly TRBD2 on 6 matching bases. CDR1 and CDR2 from the germline V gene are SGHRS and YFSETQ. CDR3 length: 14 residues. The ends were cut back, 3 bases at V and 2 bases at J, with 11 bases in the middle. CDR3 DNA: TGCGCCAGCAGCTATTCAGGGACTCAAGAGACCCAGTACTTC. This encodes CASSYSGTQETQYF.

The chain has TRBV10-2 and TRBJ1-4, with unresolved D. Trimming shortened V by 2 bases and J by 6 bases, and 13 bases separated the two germline ends. The CDR3 is made up of 15 amino acids. Per germline, CDR1 WSHSY and CDR2 SAAADI. The CDR3 protein is CASSEPGSFYEKLFF. CDR3 coding DNA: TGCGCCAGCAGTGAGCCCGGGTCGTTTTATGAAAAACTGTTTTTT.

The rearrangement joins TRBV12-3 or TRBV12-4 to TRBJ2-1, with a possible D match to TRBD1 (6 bases). V was clipped by 1 base and J by 14 bases, with 15 bases between them. The CDR3 sequence is 13 residues long. CDR3 DNA sequence: TGTGCCAGCAGTTTAGGAAGGGGGACGCATGAGTTCTTC. Its translation is CASSLGRGTHEFF.

This clone has only a few counts. As DNA, the CDR3 is TGTGCCAGCAGTTACAGGGGCTATCCCTACGAGCAGTACTTC. Translating it yields CASSYRGYPYEQYF. V is TRBV2 and J is TRBJ2-7; TRBD1 matches at 7 bases. Germline V lookup: CDR1 SNHLY, CDR2 FYNNEI. Trimming removed 5 bases from V and 2 bases from J; junction bases left unmatched: 6. The length of the CDR3 is 14 residues. The full variable domain, its missing parts supplied by reference TRBV2 and TRBJ2-7, is EPEVTQTPSHQVTQMGQEVILRCVPISNHLYFYWYRQILGQKVEFLVSFYNNEISEKSEIFDDQFSVERPDGSNFTLKIRSTKLEDSAMYFCASSYRGYPYEQYFGPGTRLTVT.

The genes are TRBV29-1 and TRBJ1-2, with D tentatively TRBD1 (6 bases). Germline V CDR1 and CDR2: SQVTM, ANQGSEA. V gave up 7 bases and J gave up 3 bases, with 15 bases separating them. This CDR3 is 13 amino acids long. CDR3 residues: CSAKAGVDYGYTF. Written as DNA, the CDR3 is TGCAGCGCTAAAGCAGGGGTGGACTATGGCTACACCTTC.

Notes on this clone: Other DNA sequences in this specimen translate into the identical CDR3. The rearrangement joins TRBV4-1 to TRBJ2-7; 8 nucleotides match TRBD1. From germline, CDR1 is MGHRA and CDR2 YSYEKL. The CDR3 extends over 14 amino acids. V lost 1 base and J lost 3; bases outside the gene matches: 2. The CDR3 DNA follows: TGCGCCAGCAGCCAAGGACAGGGGAACTACGAGCAGTACTTC. This translates into CASSQGQGNYEQYF.

The J gene is TRBJ2-7, the V gene TRBV6-5; tentative D call: TRBD2 (5 bases). Deletions cut 6 bases from V and 3 bases from J, with 12 bases between. This CDR3 contains 13 residues. Looked up from germline, CDR1 is MNHEY and CDR2 is SVGAGI. CDR3: CASRSGKYYEQYF. CDR3 nucleotide sequence: TGTGCCAGCAGATCCGGGAAATACTACGAGCAGTACTTC.